This T cell receptor (beta chain) is from a study of cytomegalovirus exposure and HLA in healthy donors. Turning to this clone: What it recognizes is unknown.

Donors likely had unrecorded immune exposures despite being nominally healthy when sampled. Study-wide results and caveats: Many donors shared some public TCRs, even though most TCR sequences were rare. According to the study, 180 or so TCR beta chains were cytomegalovirus-associated.

CDR1 is SGHNT and CDR2 is YENEEA in the germline V gene. V lost 1 base and J 1 base, leaving 10 bases between the germline ends. This CDR3 has 15 amino acids. PCR was performed using 60 Vbeta and 13 Jbeta primers. Clones were read by immunoSEQ multiplex PCR, and TCRdb kept only the in-frame ones, dropping some. The data contain 30,000 to 40,000 clones, over 60% of them singletons. The sample taken for sequencing was PBMCs. The sequence came from a middle-aged man in good health and CMV-seropositive. The rearrangement uses TRBV11-3 and TRBJ2-5; D remains ambiguous. CDR3 protein: CASSLVIASQETQYF. The CDR3 DNA is TGTGCCAGCAGCTTAGTTATTGCGTCCCAAGAGACCCAGTACTTC.